Below are 31 T cell receptor beta chains sequenced from a single sample in a study of CD8+CD57+ T cells in acquired aplastic anemia. The patients chosen for sequencing had shown expansion of CD8+CD57+ cells (detected by flow cytometry). The template for TCR beta VDJ and CDR3 sequence profiling was genomic DNA. TCRdb re-called the reads through MiXCR, storing one row per CDR3 protein. The sample has approximately 250,000 distinct CDR3 sequences; approximately 82% are singletons. Material: sorted CD4+, CD8+, or CD8+CD57+ T cells (not recorded which) from PBMCs. The receptor source for this set is a human donor with aplastic anemia.

The chain recombines TRBV5-5 with TRBJ2-1; TRBD1 or TRBD2 may be the D gene (6 bases each). There are 15 residues in the CDR3. V lost 5 bases and J lost 3, with 15 bases in between. Germline V gene lookup returns CDR1 SGHKS and CDR2 YYEKEE (reference sequence). This chain's CDR3 is CASSLGGCSYNEQFF. CDR3 sequence (DNA): TGTGCCAGCAGTCTGGGGGGCTGTAGCTACAATGAGCAGTTCTTC.

This clonotype was seen ten or more times. The chain joins TRBV29-1 to TRBJ2-1; 9 positions match TRBD2. The V gene end was trimmed by 6 bases and the J gene end by 1 base; junction bases not matched to a gene: 7. Germline V gene sequence: CDR1 SQVTM, CDR2 ANQGSEA. CDR3 size: 15 residues. In DNA form, the CDR3 reads TGCAGCGTAGGCTCGGCGGGGGGGTCCTACAATGAGCAGTTCTTC. Translation: CSVGSAGGSYNEQFF.

A note on this clonotype: Likely a read error: the CDR3 ends without its conserved phenylalanine or tryptophan. It is unclear where the CDR3 begins or ends on the DNA, so no DNA is shown, and the CDR3 is as TCRdb lists it. The chain links TRBV7-9 to TRBJ2-2; the table gives TRBD1 as D, unverified against the DNA. The CDR3 is 13 residues long, ends included. Germline values: CDR1 SEHNR, CDR2 FQNEAQ (reference sequence). CDR3 in amino acids: CASSLLGGADYGY.

The chain combines TRBV5-1 with TRBJ2-7, with 11 bases identical to TRBD1. CDR3 size: 18 residues. Unmatched junction bases numbered 11, after V lost 2 bases and J lost 1 base. From germline, CDR1 is SGHRS and CDR2 YFSETQ. CDR3 DNA: TGCGCCAGCAGCTTCGGACAGGGGGCTGCAGCCCTTTCCTACGAGCAGTACGTC. It translates to CASSFGQGAAALSYEQYV.

The V gene is TRBV10-1, the J gene TRBJ2-7; 9 nucleotides align to TRBD1. Germline CDR1 and CDR2: WNHNN and SYGVQD (reference sequence). This CDR3 comprises 17 residues. J lost 4 bases, V lost 2 bases, and 12 bases had no gene match. The CDR3 sequence: CASSERPGTGGSYEQYF. The CDR3 DNA reads as TGCGCCAGCAGTGAGCGTCCCGGAACAGGGGGCTCGTACGAGCAGTACTTC.

On this clonotype: Germline and junction disagree at one end, which may indicate a read error. The genes are TRBV7-3 and TRBJ2-3; D might be TRBD2 (6 bases). The CDR3 extends over 13 amino acids. The germline CDR1 and CDR2 sequences are SGHTA and FQGTGA. This CDR3 reads CASSIGGGGTDNF. The CDR3 nucleotides read TGTGCCAGCAGCATCGGCGGAGGCGGGACGGATAATTTT.

Turning to this clonotype: A read error may account for a junction end that differs from germline. V is TRBV7-8 and J is TRBJ2-7; tentatively, D is TRBD2 (5 bases). The length of the CDR3 is 14 residues. CDR1 SGHVS and CDR2 FQNEAQ come from the germline V gene. The CDR3 here is CASSTTGSPDTQYF. The CDR3 nucleotides are TGTGCCAGCAGTACCACGGGAAGCCCCGACACGCAGTATTTC.

This chain uses TRBV12-3 or TRBV12-4 with TRBJ1-6, with D maybe TRBD1 (5 bases). This CDR3 is built from 13 residues. The V end lost 2 bases, the J end lost 14 bases, and 13 bases lay between the germline ends. CDR3 nucleotide sequence: TGTGCCAGCAGTTTATCTGGGGGAGACACCCTCCACTTT. As protein: CASSLSGGDTLHF.

A note on this clonotype: Compared with germline, one end of the junction differs, possibly owing to a read error. The gene calls are TRBV9 and TRBJ2-1; D ambiguous. The CDR3 extends over 15 amino acids. CDR1 and CDR2 (germline): SGDLS, YYNGEE. The chain's CDR3 is CASGVYQNTQNEQFF. CDR3 DNA sequence: TGTGCCAGCGGCGTATACCAGAACACCCAGAATGAGCAGTTCTTC. Looking up the rest from reference TRBV9 and TRBJ2-1 gives the full variable domain: DSGVTQTPKHLITATGQRVTLRCSPRSGDLSVYWYQQSLDQGLQFLIQYYNGEERAKGNILERFSAQQFPDLHSELNLSSLELGDSALYFCASGVYQNTQNEQFFGPGTRLTVL.

The rearrangement uses TRBV5-6 and TRBJ2-5, with D possibly matching TRBD1 (6 bases). The V end was cut by 6 bases, the J end by 3 bases, with 15 bases between. The CDR3 runs 14 residues. Looked up from germline, CDR1 is SGHDT and CDR2 is YYEEEE. CDR3 in DNA: TGTGCCAGCACCCGAGAGGGGGTCGAAGAGACCCAGTACTTC. Protein sequence: CASTREGVEETQYF.

This clonotype came up once. One end of the junction is discordant with germline, which a read error may explain. This chain joins TRBV2 and TRBJ1-2, with a tentative D call TRBD1 (5 bases). CDR3 length: 13 amino acids. Germline CDR1 reads SNHLY; CDR2 reads FYNNEI. The chain's CDR3 is CASSDGGVHEQIF. The DNA for the CDR3 is TGTGCCAGCAGTGATGGGGGGGTACATGAGCAGATCTTC.

This clonotype was recorded only once. CDR3 in amino acids: CASSLALGAATDTQYF. Written as DNA, the CDR3 is TGTGCCAGCAGCTTAGCACTAGGGGCGGCCACAGATACGCAGTATTTT. The chain is built from TRBV7-2 and TRBJ2-3; D possibly uses TRBD1 or TRBD2 (5 bases each). Germline CDR1 SGHTA, CDR2 FQGNSA. The V gene lost 0 bases and the J gene lost 2 bases, with 12 bases spanning the gap. The CDR3 has 16 residues.

In regard to this clonotype: One end of the junction varies from germline; a read error may be responsible. The V and J genes are TRBV2 and TRBJ2-1, with 7 nucleotides matching TRBD2. Germline values: CDR1 SNHLY, CDR2 FYNNEI. The CDR3 runs 15 residues. In nucleotides, the CDR3 is TGTGCCAGCAGTGGGGCTAGCGGAGCGTACAATGAGGAGTTCTTT. Its protein is CASSGASGAYNEEFF.

The rearrangement links TRBV7-9 to TRBJ2-1; D is ambiguous. CDR3 length: 16 residues. Germline V gene data show CDR1 as SEHNR and CDR2 as FQNEAQ (reference sequence). V lost 0 bases and J lost 8, with 17 bases in between. The CDR3 nucleotides read TGTGCCAGCAGCTTAGCGGGCGGATACGGGCCGGATGAGCAGTTCTTC. Encoded protein: CASSLAGGYGPDEQFF.

This rearrangement joins TRBV7-2 to TRBJ1-2, with D maybe TRBD1 (5 bases). V was trimmed by 2 bases and J by 10 bases, leaving 20 bases between them. The CDR3 loop spans 15 amino acids. Germline-derived CDR1 and CDR2 are SGHTA and FQGNSA. The CDR3 protein is CASSLTGGADTDYTF. CDR3 nucleotides: TGTGCCAGCAGCTTAACAGGAGGCGCCGACACTGACTACACCTTC.

As to this clonotype: The junction differs from germline at one of its ends, possibly a read error. V usage is TRBV11-3 and J usage is TRBJ2-3; D unclear. CDR1 SGHNT and CDR2 YENEEA come from the germline V gene. The CDR3 loop spans 15 amino acids. This chain's CDR3 is CASSVDGKGTDTQYF. As DNA, the CDR3 is TGTGCCAGCAGCGTAGATGGGAAAGGCACAGATACGCAGTATTTT. The variable domain in full, with the rest retrieved from reference TRBV11-3 and TRBJ2-3, is EAGVVQSPRYKIIEKKQPVAFWCNPISGHNTLYWYLQNLGQGPELLIRYENEEAVDDSQLPKDRFSAERLKGVDSTLKIQPAELGDSAVYLCASSVDGKGTDTQYFGPGTRLTVL.

The chain couples TRBV5-6 to TRBJ2-1; D assignment may be TRBD1 or TRBD2 (5 bases each). CDR3 size: 16 residues. The germline gives CDR1 SGHDT, CDR2 YYEEEE. V lost 5 bases to trimming and J lost 5 bases, with 20 bases between them. CDR3: CASRVGDGARDNEQFF. In DNA form, the CDR3 reads TGTGCCAGCAGAGTGGGGGACGGGGCGAGGGACAATGAGCAGTTCTTC.

The chain joins TRBV11-1 to TRBJ2-7; the D is unclear. The length of the CDR3 is 16 residues. The ends were cut back, 5 bases at V and 6 bases at J, with 23 bases in the middle. Germline loops: CDR1 SGHAT, CDR2 FQDESV (reference sequence). The CDR3 sequence is CASSTTAHENLAEQYV. The CDR3 DNA is TGTGCCAGCAGCACCACAGCGCACGAGAACCTGGCCGAGCAGTACGTC.

This sequence joins TRBV15 and TRBJ2-1; D is perhaps TRBD2 (5 bases). The germline V gene has CDR1 LNHNV and CDR2 YYDKDF (reference sequence). Trimming pared 0 bases from V and 5 bases from J, leaving 8 bases between. The CDR3 runs 14 residues. CDR3 sequence reads: CATSRDGGNNEQFF. As DNA, the CDR3 is TGTGCCACCAGCAGAGATGGAGGAAACAATGAGCAGTTCTTC.

In regard to this clonotype: A much larger clonotype is one base distant, so this may be a read error. No conserved phenylalanine or tryptophan is present at the end of the CDR3, so a read error is the likely explanation. Because the CDR3's place on the DNA is in doubt, the DNA is left out and the CDR3 is given as listed by TCRdb. CDR3 in amino acids: CASGDGGTNTQYYGPG. The chain links TRBV2 to TRBJ2-1; TRBD1, as called in the table, went unchecked against the DNA. Germline V gene sequence: CDR1 SNHLY, CDR2 FYNNEI. The CDR3 is made up of 16 amino acids, end residues included.

V gene TRBV5-5 combines with J gene TRBJ2-2, with no clear D. Deletions cut 4 bases from V and 0 bases from J, with 4 bases between. The CDR3 contains 13 residues. CDR1 and CDR2 (germline): SGHKS, YYEKEE (reference sequence). In DNA, the CDR3 is TGTGCCAGCAGCCACGCGAACACCGGGGAGCTGTTTTTT. Protein product: CASSHANTGELFF.

A few counts support this clonotype. In DNA form, the CDR3 reads TGTGCCACCAGCAGCACCTTTGGACAGGGTGACACTGAAGCTTTCTTT. It codes for CATSSTFGQGDTEAFF. V is TRBV15 and J is TRBJ1-1; 8 nucleotides line up with TRBD1. V gave up 3 bases and J gave up 3 bases; unmatched junction bases: 9. Germline CDR1 is LNHNV and CDR2 is YYDKDF (reference sequence). The length of the CDR3 is 16 residues. The complete variable domain, with remaining parts taken from reference TRBV15 and TRBJ1-1, reads DAMVIQNPRYQVTQFGKPVTLSCSQTLNHNVMYWYQQKSSQAPKLLFHYYDKDFNNEADTPDNFQSRRPNTSFCFLDIRSPGLGDTAMYLCATSSTFGQGDTEAFFGQGTRLTVV.

The chain joins TRBV7-3 to TRBJ2-5; TRBD2 matches at 12 bases. Trimming cost V 6 bases and J 4 bases; bases outside gene matches: 3. The CDR3 loop spans 14 amino acids. The germline V gene has CDR1 SGHTA and CDR2 FQGTGA. In DNA form, the CDR3 reads TGTGCCAGCAGTTCTAGCGGGAGGGCAGAGACCCAGTACTTC. This translates into CASSSSGRAETQYF.

The chain joins TRBV25-1 to TRBJ2-5, with D perhaps matching TRBD1 or TRBD2 (6 bases each). The CDR3 extends over 14 amino acids. Trimming shortened V by 1 base and J by 5 bases, and 11 bases separated the two germline ends. The V gene's germline CDR1 is MGHDK and CDR2 SYGVNS. CDR3 residues: CASSEWGASETQYF. The CDR3, as DNA: TGTGCCAGCAGTGAATGGGGGGCGTCTGAGACCCAGTACTTC.

The chain joins TRBV7-9 to TRBJ1-5, with 11 nucleotides matching TRBD1. CDR1 SEHNR and CDR2 FQNEAQ come from the germline V gene (reference sequence). The V segment lost 11 bases and the J segment 12 bases; nucleotides outside the gene matches: 15. The CDR3 has 14 amino acids. The CDR3 region is CAGQGARETQYQHF. CDR3 nucleotides: TGTGCCGGACAGGGGGCTAGGGAGACCCAGTACCAGCATTTT. The entire variable domain, with the rest obtained from reference TRBV7-9 and TRBJ1-5, is as follows: DTGVSQNPRHKITKRGQNVTFRCDPISEHNRLYWYRQTLGQGPEFLTYFQNEAQLEKSRLLSDRFSAERPKGSFSTLEIQRTEQGDSAMYLCAGQGARETQYQHFGDGTRLSIL.

A word on this clonotype: The missing conserved phenylalanine or tryptophan at the end of this CDR3 makes a read error likely. Because the CDR3's place on the DNA is in doubt, the DNA is left out and the CDR3 is given as listed by TCRdb. V is TRBV7-9 and J is TRBJ2-3. The CDR3 spans 13 residues, counting both ends. CDR1 and CDR2 from the germline V gene are SEHNR and FQNEAQ (reference sequence). CDR3 amino acids: CASGFVATDTQEL.

The genes are TRBV6-1 and TRBJ2-7; 7 bases are a match to TRBD1. Trimming removed 7 bases from V and 5 bases from J; junction bases left unmatched: 8. The CDR3 extends over 13 amino acids. CDR1 MNHNS and CDR2 SASEGT come from the germline V gene. CDR3 in amino acids: CASKFTGEHEQYF. The CDR3 DNA reads as TGTGCCAGCAAGTTCACAGGGGAGCACGAGCAGTACTTC.

The rearrangement uses TRBV7-9 and TRBJ1-6, with D perhaps matching TRBD1 (5 bases). CDR1 is SEHNR, CDR2 FQNEAQ, per germline (reference sequence). V was clipped by 0 bases and J by 16 bases, with 22 bases between them. CDR3 size: 16 residues. This CDR3 is CASSLALGLQETQLHF. The CDR3, as DNA: TGTGCCAGCAGCTTAGCTTTGGGACTGCAAGAGACCCAGCTCCACTTT.

CDR3 residues: CASSFQGRGGQYF. The CDR3, as DNA: TGTGCCAGCAGCTTTCAGGGCAGAGGGGGGCAGTATTTT. The V call is TRBV7-9, the J call TRBJ2-3; a possible D gene is TRBD1 (6 bases). V lost 3 bases, J lost 11 bases, and 15 bases lay in between. Germline V gene data show CDR1 as SEHNR and CDR2 as FQNEAQ (reference sequence). This CDR3 comprises 13 residues. The entire variable domain, with the rest obtained from reference TRBV7-9 and TRBJ2-3, is as follows: DTGVSQNPRHKITKRGQNVTFRCDPISEHNRLYWYRQTLGQGPEFLTYFQNEAQLEKSRLLSDRFSAERPKGSFSTLEIQRTEQGDSAMYLCASSFQGRGGQYFGPGTRLTVL.

About this clonotype itself: The CDR3 end shows no conserved phenylalanine or tryptophan, and so a read error is likely. The DNA is left out, because the CDR3 cannot be placed on it with certainty; the CDR3 is given as TCRdb lists it. V usage is TRBV7-2 and J usage is TRBJ2-3. The CDR3 length is 14 residues, termini included. The germline V gene encodes CDR1 SGHTA and CDR2 FQGNSA. CDR3 residues: CASSLAVQRPSTSV.

The table lists this clonotype with many counts. The J gene is TRBJ1-1, the V gene TRBV7-2; 7 nucleotides line up with TRBD1. From germline, CDR1 is SGHTA and CDR2 FQGNSA. The V gene end was trimmed by 0 bases and the J gene end by 5 bases; junction bases not matched to a gene: 6. The CDR3 is 15 residues long. The CDR3 loop is CASSLALTGNTEAFF. CDR3 coding DNA: TGTGCCAGCAGCTTAGCGCTGACAGGGAATACTGAAGCTTTCTTT.